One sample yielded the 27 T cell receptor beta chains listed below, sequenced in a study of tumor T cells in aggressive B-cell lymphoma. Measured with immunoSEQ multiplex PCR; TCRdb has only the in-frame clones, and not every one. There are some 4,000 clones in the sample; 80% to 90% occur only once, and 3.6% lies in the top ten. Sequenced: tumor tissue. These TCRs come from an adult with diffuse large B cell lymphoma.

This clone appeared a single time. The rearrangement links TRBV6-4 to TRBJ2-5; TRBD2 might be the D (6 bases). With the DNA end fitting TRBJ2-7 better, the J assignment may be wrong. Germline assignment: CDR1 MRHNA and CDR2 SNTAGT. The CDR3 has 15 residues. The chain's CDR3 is CASSSGRGQVCEQYF. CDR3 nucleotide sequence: TGTGCCAGCAGTTCAGGGCGGGGCCAGGTTTGCGAGCAGTACTTC.

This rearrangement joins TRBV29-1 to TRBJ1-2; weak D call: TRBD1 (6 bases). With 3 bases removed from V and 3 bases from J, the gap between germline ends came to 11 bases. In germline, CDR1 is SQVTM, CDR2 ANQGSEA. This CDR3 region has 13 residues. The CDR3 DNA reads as TGCAGCGTTGATCGGGCAGGGGACTATGGCTACACCTTC. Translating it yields CSVDRAGDYGYTF.

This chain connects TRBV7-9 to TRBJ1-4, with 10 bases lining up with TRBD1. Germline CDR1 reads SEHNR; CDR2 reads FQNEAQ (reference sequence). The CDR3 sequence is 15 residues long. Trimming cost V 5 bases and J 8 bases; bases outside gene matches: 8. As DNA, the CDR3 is TGTGCCAGCAGCCCCCAACGGGACAGGGGCGAAAAACTGTTTTTT. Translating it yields CASSPQRDRGEKLFF.

CDR3 in amino acids: CASRRTVEETQYF. CDR3 in DNA: TGTGCCAGCAGACGGACAGTGGAAGAGACCCAGTACTTC. The chain employs TRBV6-1 and TRBJ2-5, with D possibly being TRBD1 (6 bases). This CDR3 is 13 amino acids long. Germline lookup yields CDR1 MNHNS and CDR2 SASEGT. V was cut by 6 bases and J by 3 bases, with 11 bases left in between.

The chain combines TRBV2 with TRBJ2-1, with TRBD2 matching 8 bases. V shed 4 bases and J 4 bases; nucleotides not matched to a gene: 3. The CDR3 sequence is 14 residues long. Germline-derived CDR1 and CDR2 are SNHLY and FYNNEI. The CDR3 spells CASSGLALYNEQFF. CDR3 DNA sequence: TGTGCCAGCAGTGGACTAGCGTTATACAATGAGCAGTTCTTC. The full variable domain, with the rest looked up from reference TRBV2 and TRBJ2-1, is EPEVTQTPSHQVTQMGQEVILRCVPISNHLYFYWYRQILGQKVEFLVSFYNNEISEKSEIFDDQFSVERPDGSNFTLKIRSTKLEDSAMYFCASSGLALYNEQFFGPGTRLTVL.

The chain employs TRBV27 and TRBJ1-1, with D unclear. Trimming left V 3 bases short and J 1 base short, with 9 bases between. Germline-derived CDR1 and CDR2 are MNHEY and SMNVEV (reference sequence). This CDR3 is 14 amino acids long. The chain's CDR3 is CASSFFGGNTEAFF. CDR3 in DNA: TGTGCCAGCAGTTTTTTCGGAGGGAACACTGAAGCTTTCTTT.

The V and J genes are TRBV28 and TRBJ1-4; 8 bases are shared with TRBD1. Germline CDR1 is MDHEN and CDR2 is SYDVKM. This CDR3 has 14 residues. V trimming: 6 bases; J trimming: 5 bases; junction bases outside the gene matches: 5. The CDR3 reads CASRGTGGNEKLFF. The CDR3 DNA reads TGTGCCAGCAGAGGTACAGGGGGGAATGAAAAACTGTTTTTT.

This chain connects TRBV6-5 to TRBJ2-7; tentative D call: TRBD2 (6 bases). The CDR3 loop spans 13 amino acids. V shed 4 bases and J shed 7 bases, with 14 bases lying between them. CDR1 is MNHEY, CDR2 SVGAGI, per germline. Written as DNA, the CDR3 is TGTGCCAGCAGTTCGCCTGGGGGACTGGAGCAGTACTTC. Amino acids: CASSSPGGLEQYF.

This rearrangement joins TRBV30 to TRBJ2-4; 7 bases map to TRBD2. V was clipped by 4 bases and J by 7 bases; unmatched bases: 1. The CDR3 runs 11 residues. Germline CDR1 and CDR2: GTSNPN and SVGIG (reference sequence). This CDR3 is CAWTGGNIQYF. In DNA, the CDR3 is TGTGCCTGGACCGGGGGGAACATTCAGTACTTC.

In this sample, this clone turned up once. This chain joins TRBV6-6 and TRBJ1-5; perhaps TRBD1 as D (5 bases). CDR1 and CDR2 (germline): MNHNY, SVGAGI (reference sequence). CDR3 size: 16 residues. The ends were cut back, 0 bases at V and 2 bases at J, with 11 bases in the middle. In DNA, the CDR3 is TGTGCCAGCAGTTACTCCGTAGGAGGGGGCAATCAGCCCCAGCATTTT. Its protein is CASSYSVGGGNQPQHF.

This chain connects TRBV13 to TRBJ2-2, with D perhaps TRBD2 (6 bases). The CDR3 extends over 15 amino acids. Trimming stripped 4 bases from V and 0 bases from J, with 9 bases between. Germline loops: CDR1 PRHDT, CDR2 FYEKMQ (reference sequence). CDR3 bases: TGTGCCAGCAGCTCTCGGGAGCCGAACACCGGGGAGCTGTTTTTT. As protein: CASSSREPNTGELFF.

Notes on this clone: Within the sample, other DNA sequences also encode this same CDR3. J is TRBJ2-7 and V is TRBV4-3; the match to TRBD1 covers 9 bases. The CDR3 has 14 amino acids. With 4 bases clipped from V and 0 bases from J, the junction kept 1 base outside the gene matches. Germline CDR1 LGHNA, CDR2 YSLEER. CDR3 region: CASSPGQGSYEQYF. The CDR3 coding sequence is TGCGCCAGCAGCCCGGGACAGGGCTCCTACGAGCAGTACTTC.

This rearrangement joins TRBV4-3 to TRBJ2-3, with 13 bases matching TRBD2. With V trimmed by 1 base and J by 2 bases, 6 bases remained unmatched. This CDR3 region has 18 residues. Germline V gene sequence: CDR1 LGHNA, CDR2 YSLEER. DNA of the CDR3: TGCGCCAGCAGCCAAGTCGGACTAGCGGGGGCCCCCACAGATACGCAGTATTTT. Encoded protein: CASSQVGLAGAPTDTQYF.

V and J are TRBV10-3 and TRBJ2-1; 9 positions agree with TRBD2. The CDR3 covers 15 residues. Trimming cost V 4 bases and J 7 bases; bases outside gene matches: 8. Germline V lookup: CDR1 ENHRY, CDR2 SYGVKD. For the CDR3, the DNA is TGTGCCATCAGTGGGGATAGCGGGGGAGGAAATGAGCAGTTCTTC. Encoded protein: CAISGDSGGGNEQFF.

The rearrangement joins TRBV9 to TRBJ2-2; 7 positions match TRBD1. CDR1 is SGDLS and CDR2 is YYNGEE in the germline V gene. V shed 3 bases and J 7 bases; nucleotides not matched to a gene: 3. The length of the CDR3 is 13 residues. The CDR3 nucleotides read TGTGCCAGCAGCGGACAGGGCCACGGGGAGCTGTTTTTT. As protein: CASSGQGHGELFF.

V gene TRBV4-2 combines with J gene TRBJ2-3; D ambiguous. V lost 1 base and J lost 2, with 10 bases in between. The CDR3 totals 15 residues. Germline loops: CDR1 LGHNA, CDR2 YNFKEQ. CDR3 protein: CASSQGARYTDTQYF. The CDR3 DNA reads TGTGCCAGCAGCCAAGGGGCCAGGTACACAGATACGCAGTATTTT.

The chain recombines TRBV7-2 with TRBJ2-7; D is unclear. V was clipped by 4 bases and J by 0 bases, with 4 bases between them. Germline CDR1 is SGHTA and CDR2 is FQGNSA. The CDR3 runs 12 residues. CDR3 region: CASSYNSYEQYF. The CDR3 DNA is TGTGCCAGCAGCTATAACTCCTACGAGCAGTACTTC.

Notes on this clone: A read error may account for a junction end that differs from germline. The CDR3 spells CASTQGGGSSYEQYF. The CDR3 DNA is TGTGCCAGCACCCAAGGGGGGGGGAGCTCCTACGAGCAGTACTTC. This sequence joins TRBV4-2 and TRBJ2-7; TRBD2 might be the D (7 bases). Germline V CDR1 and CDR2: LGHNA, YNFKEQ. The CDR3 loop spans 15 amino acids.

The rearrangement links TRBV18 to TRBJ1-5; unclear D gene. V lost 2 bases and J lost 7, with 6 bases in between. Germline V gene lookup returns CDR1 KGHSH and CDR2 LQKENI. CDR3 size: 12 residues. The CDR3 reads CASSPTGQPQHF. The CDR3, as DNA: TGTGCCAGCTCACCAACCGGGCAGCCCCAGCATTTT.

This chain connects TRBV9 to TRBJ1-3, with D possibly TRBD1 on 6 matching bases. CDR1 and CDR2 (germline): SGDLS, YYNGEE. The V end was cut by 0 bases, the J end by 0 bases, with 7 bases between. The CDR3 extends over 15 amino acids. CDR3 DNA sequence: TGTGCCAGCAGCGTAGCGGGACACTCTGGAAACACCATATATTTT. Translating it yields CASSVAGHSGNTIYF.

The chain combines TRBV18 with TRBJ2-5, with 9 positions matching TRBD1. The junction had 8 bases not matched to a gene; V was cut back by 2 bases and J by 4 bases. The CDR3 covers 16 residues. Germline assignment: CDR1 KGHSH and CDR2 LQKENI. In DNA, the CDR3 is TGTGCCAGCTCACCATCGGATCCGGGACAGGGAGAGACCCAGTACTTC. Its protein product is CASSPSDPGQGETQYF.

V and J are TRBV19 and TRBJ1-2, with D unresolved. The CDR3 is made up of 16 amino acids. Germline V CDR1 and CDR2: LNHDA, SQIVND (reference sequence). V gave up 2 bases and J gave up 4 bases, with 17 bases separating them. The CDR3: CASSIRGVEYGYGYTF. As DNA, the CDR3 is TGTGCCAGTAGTATACGGGGAGTTGAGTATGGCTATGGCTACACCTTC.

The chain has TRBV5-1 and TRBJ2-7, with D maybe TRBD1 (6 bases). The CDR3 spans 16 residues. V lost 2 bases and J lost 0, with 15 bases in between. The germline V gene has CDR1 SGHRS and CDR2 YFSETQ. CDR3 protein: CASSFATGSLSYEQYF. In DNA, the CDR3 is TGCGCCAGCAGCTTTGCGACAGGATCACTCTCCTACGAGCAGTACTTC.

The CDR3: CSAPRQGAVHF. The CDR3 DNA reads TGCAGTGCACCCAGACAGGGTGCGGTACATTTT. The chain couples TRBV20-1 to TRBJ1-5; 7 positions match TRBD1. Germline assignment: CDR1 DFQATT and CDR2 SNEGSKA (reference sequence). V lost 6 bases and J lost 16; bases outside the gene matches: 12. The CDR3 is 11 amino acids.

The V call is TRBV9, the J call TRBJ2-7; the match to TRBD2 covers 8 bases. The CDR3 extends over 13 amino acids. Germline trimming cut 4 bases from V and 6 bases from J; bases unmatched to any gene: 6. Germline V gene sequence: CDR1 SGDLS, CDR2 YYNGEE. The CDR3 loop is CASSIGLASEQYF. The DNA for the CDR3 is TGTGCCAGCAGCATAGGACTAGCAAGCGAGCAGTACTTC.

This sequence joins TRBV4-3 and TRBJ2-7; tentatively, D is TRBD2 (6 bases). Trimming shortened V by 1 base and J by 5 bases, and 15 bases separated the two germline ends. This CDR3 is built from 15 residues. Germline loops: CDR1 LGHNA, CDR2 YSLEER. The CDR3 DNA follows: TGCGCCAGCAGCCAAGGAGAGGGGAGGAGGAACGAGCAGTACTTC. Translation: CASSQGEGRRNEQYF.

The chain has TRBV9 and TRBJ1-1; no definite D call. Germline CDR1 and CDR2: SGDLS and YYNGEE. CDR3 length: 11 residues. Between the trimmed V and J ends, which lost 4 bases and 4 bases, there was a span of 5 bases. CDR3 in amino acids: CASSPSTEAFF. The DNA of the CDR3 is TGTGCCAGCAGCCCCAGCACTGAAGCTTTCTTT. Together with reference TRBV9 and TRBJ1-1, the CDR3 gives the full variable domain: DSGVTQTPKHLITATGQRVTLRCSPRSGDLSVYWYQQSLDQGLQFLIQYYNGEERAKGNILERFSAQQFPDLHSELNLSSLELGDSALYFCASSPSTEAFFGQGTRLTVV.